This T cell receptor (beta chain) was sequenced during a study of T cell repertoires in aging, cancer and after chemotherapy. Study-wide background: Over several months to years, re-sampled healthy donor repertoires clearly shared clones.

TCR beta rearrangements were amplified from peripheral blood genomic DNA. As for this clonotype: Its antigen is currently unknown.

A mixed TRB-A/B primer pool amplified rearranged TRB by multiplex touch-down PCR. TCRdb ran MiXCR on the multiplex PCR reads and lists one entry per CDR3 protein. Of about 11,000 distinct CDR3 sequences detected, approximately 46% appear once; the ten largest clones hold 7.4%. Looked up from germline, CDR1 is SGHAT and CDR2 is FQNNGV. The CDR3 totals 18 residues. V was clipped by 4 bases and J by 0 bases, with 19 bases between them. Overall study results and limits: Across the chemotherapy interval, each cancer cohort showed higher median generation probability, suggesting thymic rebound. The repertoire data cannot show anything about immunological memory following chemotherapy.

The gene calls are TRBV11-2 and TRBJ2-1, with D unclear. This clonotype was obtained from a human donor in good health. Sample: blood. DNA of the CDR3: TGTGCCAGCAGCTGGCGGATGGAAGGCCCCTACTCCTACAATGAGCAGTTCTTC. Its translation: CASSWRMEGPYSYNEQFF.